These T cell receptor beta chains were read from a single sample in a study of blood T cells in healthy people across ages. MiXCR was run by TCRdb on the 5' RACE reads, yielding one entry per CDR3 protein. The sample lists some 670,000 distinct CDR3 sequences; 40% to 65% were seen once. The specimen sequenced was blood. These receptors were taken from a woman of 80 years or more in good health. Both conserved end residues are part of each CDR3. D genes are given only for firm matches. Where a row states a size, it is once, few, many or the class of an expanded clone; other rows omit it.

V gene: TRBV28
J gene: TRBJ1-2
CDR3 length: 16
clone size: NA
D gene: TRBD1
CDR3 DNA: TGTGCCAGCAGTCAACTGACAGGGGGCGCTGGCTATGGCTACACCTTC
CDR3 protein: CASSQLTGGAGYGYTF

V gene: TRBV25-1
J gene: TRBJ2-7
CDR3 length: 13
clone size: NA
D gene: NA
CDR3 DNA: TGTGCCAGCAGTGACCCAAGGAGAAACGAGCAGTACTTC
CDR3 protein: CASSDPRRNEQYF

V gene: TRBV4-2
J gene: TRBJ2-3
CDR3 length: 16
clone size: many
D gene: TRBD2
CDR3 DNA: TGTGCCAGCAGCCAAGAAGCGGGGGGAAGCACAGATACGCAGTATTTT
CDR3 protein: CASSQEAGGSTDTQYF

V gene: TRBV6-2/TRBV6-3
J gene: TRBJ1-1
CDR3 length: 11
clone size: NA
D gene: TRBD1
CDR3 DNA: TGTGCCAGCAGTGCCGACAGGGCCGCTTTCTTT
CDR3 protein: CASSADRAAFF

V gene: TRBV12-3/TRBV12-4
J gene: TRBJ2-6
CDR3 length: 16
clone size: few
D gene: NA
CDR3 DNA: TGTGCCAGCACCCCTGGGGGGCAAGCTGGGGCCAACGTCCTGACTTTC
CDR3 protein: CASTPGGQAGANVLTF

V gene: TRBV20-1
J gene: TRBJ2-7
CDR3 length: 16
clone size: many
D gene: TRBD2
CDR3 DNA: TGCAGTGCTATTTCCCCTGGGGAGACTAGCGGCTACGAGCAGTACTTC
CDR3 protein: CSAISPGETSGYEQYF

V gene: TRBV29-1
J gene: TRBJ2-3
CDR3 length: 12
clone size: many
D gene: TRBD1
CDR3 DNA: TGCAGCTTGGGACAGAACACAGATACGCAGTATTTT
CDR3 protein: CSLGQNTDTQYF

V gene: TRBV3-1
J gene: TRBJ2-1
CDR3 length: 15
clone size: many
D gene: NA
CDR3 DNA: TGTGCCAGCAGCCAAGATCATGGGCCCTACAATGAGCAGTTCTTC
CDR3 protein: CASSQDHGPYNEQFF

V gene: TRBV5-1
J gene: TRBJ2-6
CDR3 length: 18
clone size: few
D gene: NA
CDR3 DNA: TGCGCCAGCAGCTTGGGTGTTGGCCGGTACTCTGGGGCCAACGTCCTGACTTTC
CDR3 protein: CASSLGVGRYSGANVLTF

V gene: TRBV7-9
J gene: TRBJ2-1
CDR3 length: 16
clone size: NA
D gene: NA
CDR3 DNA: TGTGCCAGCAGCTCCACGGGGGATCGATACTACAATGAGCAGTTCTTC
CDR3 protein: CASSSTGDRYYNEQFF

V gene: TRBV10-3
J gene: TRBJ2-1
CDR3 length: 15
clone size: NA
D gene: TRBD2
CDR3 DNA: TGTGCCATCAGAGAGGGACTAGCGTCAGCGAATGAGCAGTTCTTC
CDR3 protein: CAIREGLASANEQFF

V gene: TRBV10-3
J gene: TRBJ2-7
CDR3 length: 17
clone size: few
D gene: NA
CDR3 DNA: TGTGCCATCAGTGAGTCGGCGAGCAGGGGCATAGCTTACGAGCAGTACTTC
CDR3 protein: CAISESASRGIAYEQYF

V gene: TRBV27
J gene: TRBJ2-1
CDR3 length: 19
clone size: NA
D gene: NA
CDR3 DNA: TGTGCCAGCAGTTTAGGGGGGAACTTCTTTCTGGGGTACTACAATGAGCAGTTCTTC
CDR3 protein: CASSLGGNFFLGYYNEQFF